The 18 T cell receptor beta chains below all came from one sample that was sequenced in a study of cytomegalovirus exposure and HLA in healthy donors. Both 60 Vbeta primers and 13 Jbeta primers went into the PCR. Sequenced by immunoSEQ multiplex PCR; TCRdb stores in-frame clones only, minus some. The profile covers 100,000 to 150,000 clones, with 75% to 85% appearing a single time and 2% to 3% taken by the ten largest. The sequencing sample was made of PBMCs. These receptor sequences come from a man aged 50 to 59 in good health and CMV-seronegative.

The chain employs TRBV10-3 and TRBJ2-7, with a tentative D call TRBD1 (6 bases). The germline gives CDR1 ENHRY, CDR2 SYGVKD. The CDR3 runs 14 residues. Trimming stripped 4 bases from V and 2 bases from J, with 12 bases between. CDR3 loop: CAISATGTTYEQYF. Written as DNA, the CDR3 is TGTGCCATCAGTGCGACAGGTACGACCTACGAGCAGTACTTC.

The chain recombines TRBV2 with TRBJ2-7; 7 nucleotides line up with TRBD1. Germline-derived CDR1 and CDR2 are SNHLY and FYNNEI. The ends lost 4 bases at V and 9 bases at J; junction bases unmatched: 0. The CDR3 length is 10 residues. The CDR3 DNA is TGTGCCAGCAGTGGACAGGGGCAGTACTTC. It is translated as CASSGQGQYF.

CDR3 coding DNA: TGTGCCAGCAGCCCTAGCGGGGACACCGGGGAGCTGTTTTTT. Translating gives CASSPSGDTGELFF. This sequence joins TRBV4-2 and TRBJ2-2; 9 bases map to TRBD2. The CDR3 extends over 14 amino acids. V shed 4 bases, J shed 3 bases, and the junction held 0 bases outside the gene matches. CDR1 LGHNA and CDR2 YNFKEQ come from the germline V gene.

The J gene is TRBJ1-1, the V gene TRBV27; 7 bases agree with TRBD1. This CDR3 comprises 14 residues. Per the germline V gene, CDR1 is MNHEY and CDR2 is SMNVEV (reference sequence). The J segment lost 6 bases and the V segment lost 6 bases, leaving 10 bases of the junction unmatched. This chain's CDR3 is CASRIINQGAEAFF. DNA for the CDR3: TGTGCCAGCAGGATAATCAATCAGGGGGCTGAAGCTTTCTTT.

A few counts support this clone. V usage is TRBV2 and J usage is TRBJ2-3; tentatively, D is TRBD1 (6 bases). This CDR3 has 14 amino acids. Germline loops: CDR1 SNHLY, CDR2 FYNNEI. V lost 5 bases, J lost 2 bases, and 11 bases lay in between. CDR3 coding DNA: TGTGCCAGCAGTTGGACAGACATCACAGATACGCAGTATTTT. Its protein is CASSWTDITDTQYF.

The V and J genes are TRBV14 and TRBJ2-5; 8 bases line up with TRBD2. There are 17 residues in the CDR3. Germline loops: CDR1 SGHDN, CDR2 FVKESK. The V and J ends lost 1 base and 5 bases, in that order; junction bases with no gene match: 12. The CDR3 DNA sequence: TGTGCCAGCAGCCAAGGCCGGACTAGCCGGATGGGGGAGACCCAGTACTTC. It yields the protein CASSQGRTSRMGETQYF.

The rearrangement joins TRBV2 to TRBJ2-5; D is uncertain. The V gene's germline CDR1 is SNHLY and CDR2 FYNNEI. The germline V and J ends were trimmed by 1 base and 3 bases, with 6 bases remaining between them. CDR3 length equals 13 residues. The CDR3 DNA sequence: TGTGCCAGCAGTGAAGACACAGAAGAGACCCAGTACTTC. Protein product: CASSEDTEETQYF.

V gene TRBV4-2 combines with J gene TRBJ2-7; perhaps TRBD2 as D (6 bases). V was cut by 0 bases and J by 3 bases, with 12 bases left in between. The CDR3 is 15 residues long. Looked up from germline, CDR1 is LGHNA and CDR2 is YNFKEQ. The CDR3 sequence: CASSQDLGGNYEQYF. CDR3 in DNA: TGTGCCAGCAGCCAAGATTTGGGGGGAAACTACGAGCAGTACTTC.

Worth noting for this clone: The junction departs from germline at one end; a sequencing error may be responsible. Distinct nucleotide sequences in the sample also encode this CDR3. The chain is built from TRBV18 and TRBJ1-1, with 10 positions matching TRBD1. CDR1 and CDR2 from the germline V gene are KGHSH and LQKENI. The CDR3 runs to 15 residues. CDR3 sequence reads: CASSPPGQGLTEAFF. CDR3 in DNA: TGTGCCAGCTCACCACCGGGACAGGGGTTAACTGAAGCGTTCTTT.

The chain combines TRBV2 with TRBJ1-5; D is unclear. Trimming pared 8 bases from V and 7 bases from J, leaving 21 bases between. The CDR3 loop spans 15 amino acids. Germline lookup yields CDR1 SNHLY and CDR2 FYNNEI. CDR3 sequence (DNA): TGTGCCAGCGCCAGTGAGATCAGAGGAGGGCAGCCCCAGCATTTT. It codes for CASASEIRGGQPQHF.

V is TRBV5-6 and J is TRBJ1-2; tentative D call: TRBD1 (6 bases). This CDR3 contains 13 residues. Trimming took off 4 bases at V and 3 bases at J, with 10 bases between the two ends. The germline CDR1 and CDR2 sequences are SGHDT and YYEEEE. The CDR3 spells CASSPRQDYGYTF. The CDR3 DNA follows: TGTGCCAGCAGCCCACGACAGGACTATGGCTACACCTTC.

The J gene is TRBJ2-7, the V gene TRBV2; 8 bases align to TRBD1. The CDR3 spans 16 residues. V shed 6 bases and J 1 base; nucleotides not matched to a gene: 11. Looked up from germline, CDR1 is SNHLY and CDR2 is FYNNEI. This CDR3 is CASRGEDRDMSYEQYF. The CDR3 DNA follows: TGTGCCAGCAGAGGCGAGGACAGGGATATGTCCTACGAGCAGTACTTC.

The V call is TRBV9, the J call TRBJ2-7; 7 nucleotides line up with TRBD1. From germline, CDR1 is SGDLS and CDR2 YYNGEE. The J segment lost 6 bases and the V segment lost 0 bases, leaving 12 bases of the junction unmatched. The CDR3 totals 16 residues. CDR3 protein: CASSVAVTGSFTEQYF. DNA of the CDR3: TGTGCCAGCAGCGTAGCTGTGACAGGGAGCTTTACCGAGCAGTACTTC. The whole variable domain, remainder taken from reference TRBV9 and TRBJ2-7, is DSGVTQTPKHLITATGQRVTLRCSPRSGDLSVYWYQQSLDQGLQFLIQYYNGEERAKGNILERFSAQQFPDLHSELNLSSLELGDSALYFCASSVAVTGSFTEQYFGPGTRLTVT.

This sequence joins TRBV27 and TRBJ2-7; 12 bases line up with TRBD2. The V gene end was trimmed by 7 bases and the J gene end by 2 bases; junction bases not matched to a gene: 30. CDR3 size: 23 residues. The V gene's germline CDR1 is MNHEY and CDR2 SMNVEV (reference sequence). As DNA, the CDR3 is TGTGCCAGCACCCGAACAAGGCCGCCACCGGGACTAGCGGGTCCTGTGGAGACCTACGAGCAGTACTTC. It codes for CASTRTRPPPGLAGPVETYEQYF.

J is TRBJ2-3 and V is TRBV4-3; D is unclear. Trimming left V 3 bases short and J 6 bases short, with 28 bases between. The germline CDR1 and CDR2 sequences are LGHNA and YSLEER. The CDR3 is made up of 19 amino acids. The CDR3 DNA reads TGCGCCAGCAGCCAGGGTCTTAGCCGTCCTCTCACATACGGGGATACGCAGTATTTT. As protein: CASSQGLSRPLTYGDTQYF.

The rearrangement links TRBV5-5 to TRBJ2-1; D is uncertain. The germline V and J ends were trimmed by 0 bases and 4 bases, with 11 bases remaining between them. The germline V gene has CDR1 SGHKS and CDR2 YYEKEE (reference sequence). The CDR3 consists of 15 residues. The CDR3 DNA reads TGTGCCAGCAGCTTGGGAGAAATCCAATACAATGAGCAGTTCTTC. It translates to CASSLGEIQYNEQFF.

The chain combines TRBV7-8 with TRBJ2-6; 7 bases are shared with TRBD2. The CDR3 runs 18 residues. Germline CDR1 and CDR2: SGHVS and FQNEAQ. V was pared by 6 bases and J by 0 bases, with 11 bases of the junction left unmatched. The CDR3 DNA sequence: TGTGCCAGCAGGACGCGGGGGAGGGTGACCTCTGGGGCCAACGTCCTGACTTTC. This codes for CASRTRGRVTSGANVLTF. Complete variable domain (other parts from reference TRBV7-8 and TRBJ2-6): GAGVSQSPRYKVAKRGQDVALRCDPISGHVSLFWYQQALGQGPEFLTYFQNEAQLDKSGLPSDRFFAERPEGSVSTLKIQRTQQEDSAVYLCASRTRGRVTSGANVLTFGAGSRLTVL.

The chain has TRBV10-3 and TRBJ2-1, with D tentatively TRBD2 (6 bases). This CDR3 is built from 14 residues. V lost 3 bases, J lost 6 bases, and 12 bases lay in between. Per the germline V gene, CDR1 is ENHRY and CDR2 is SYGVKD. This CDR3 is CAISERRRGNEQFF. The CDR3 DNA sequence: TGTGCCATCAGTGAAAGGAGGAGGGGCAATGAGCAGTTCTTC.